Listed below are T cell receptor beta chains from one sample, sequenced in a study of T cells after yellow fever vaccination. TCRdb passed the 5' RACE reads through MiXCR, listing each CDR3 protein once. This sample has 500,000 to 650,000 distinct CDR3 sequences; around an eighth occur once, and the top ten carry 15%. The sequences come from PBMCs, collected on the day of the yellow fever booster vaccination. These receptors all stem from a man younger than 45 who received the YFV17D yellow fever vaccine. Each CDR3 is given without its conserved first and last residue. The order of the fields is V gene, CDR3 protein.

TRBV5-5	ASSPDRGWRTDTQY
TRBV7-9	ASSLLAGALNTDTQY
TRBV6-1	ASTLSGSSYEQY
TRBV6-5	ASSYSSPGTGAYEQY
TRBV28	ASSLAGGAETEAF
TRBV25-1	ASSEGAREGSGRVNQETQY
TRBV7-2	ASSFTSGSVAYEQY
TRBV20-1	SARYGTRSNEQF
TRBV20-1	SATDPGLDRAYNEQF
TRBV12-3/TRBV12-4	ASIEQGASYEQY
TRBV19	ASRVSGTGNQPQH
TRBV2	AGTPGGETQY
TRBV7-2	ASSLVGTGRTDTQY
TRBV7-2	ASSLDSKQY
TRBV20-1	SARVVGGAIEQY
TRBV12-3/TRBV12-4	ASSSAFSGNTIY
TRBV20-1	SAAPGQGNSAGNTIY
TRBV12-3/TRBV12-4	ASSLQITGELF
TRBV27	ASSPPGGDTQY
TRBV10-3	AISKAGTGEDEQY
TRBV7-2	ASSLRQNSPLH
TRBV5-1	ASSSKGQSSGANVLT
TRBV12-3/TRBV12-4	ASTRVTEAF
TRBV2	ASSVGLAGGGKETQY
TRBV5-5	ASRTSVGTQY
TRBV7-9	ASSFPQRNTEAF
TRBV18	ASSPWDIPLAF
TRBV10-3	AISEGEAF
TRBV19	AIRQGTGYT
TRBV19	ASIPSPGRGEQF
TRBV20-1	SARAPGTPLYEQY
TRBV7-8	ASSPSDRGNEQF
TRBV10-3	AISRPGGDYEQY
TRBV7-2	ASSFLGAFGYGYT
TRBV28	ASRPGLAGVDTQY
TRBV14	ASSQGVSEQF
TRBV4-3	ASSQEVTSGSIRNEQF
TRBV29-1	SVPTGGREQF
TRBV11-1	ASSFNPGGGAGELF
TRBV5-4	ASSLGGLAGVDEQF
TRBV10-3	AISEDRGNEQY
TRBV12-3/TRBV12-4	ASTKADQPQH
TRBV25-1	ASSASSGYT
TRBV5-1	ASSRTSRNLLNTGELF
TRBV2	ASSGGGLRGRT
TRBV28	ASSFSGRLTEAF
TRBV6-6	ASSPEWEQY
TRBV6-1	ASISAGETYEQY
TRBV6-2/TRBV6-3	ASPSGRENEQF
TRBV7-8	ASSLVRDIYNEQF
TRBV14	ASSHRAYTEELF
TRBV6-2/TRBV6-3	ASSYAGSGNQPQH
TRBV20-1	SAPHRARETQY
TRBV20-1	SAPGGQNYYNEQF
TRBV7-3	ASSLFGLRDEQY
TRBV12-3/TRBV12-4	ASSQGFNDEQF
TRBV15	ATSSLSTQETQY
TRBV10-1	ASSDPATGTGVGEQY
TRBV24-1	ATSVQGLTEQF